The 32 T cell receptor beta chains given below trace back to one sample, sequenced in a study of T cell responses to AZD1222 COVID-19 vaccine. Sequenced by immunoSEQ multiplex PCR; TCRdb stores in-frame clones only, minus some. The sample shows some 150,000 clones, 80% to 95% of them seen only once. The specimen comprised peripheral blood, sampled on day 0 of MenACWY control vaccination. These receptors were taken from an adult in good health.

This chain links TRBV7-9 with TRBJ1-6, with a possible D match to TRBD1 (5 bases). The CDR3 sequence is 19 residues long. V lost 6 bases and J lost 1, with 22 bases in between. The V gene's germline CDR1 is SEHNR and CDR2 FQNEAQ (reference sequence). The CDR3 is CASSYEGVGGRSYNSPLHF. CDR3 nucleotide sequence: TGTGCCAGCAGTTATGAAGGGGTAGGAGGGAGATCCTATAATTCACCCCTCCACTTT.

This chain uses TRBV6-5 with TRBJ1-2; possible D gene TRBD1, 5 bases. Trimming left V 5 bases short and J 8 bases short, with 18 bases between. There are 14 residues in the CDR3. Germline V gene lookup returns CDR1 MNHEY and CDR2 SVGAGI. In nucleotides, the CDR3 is TGTGCCAGCAGTCAAAATTCGATGGACACCGGCTACACCTTC. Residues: CASSQNSMDTGYTF.

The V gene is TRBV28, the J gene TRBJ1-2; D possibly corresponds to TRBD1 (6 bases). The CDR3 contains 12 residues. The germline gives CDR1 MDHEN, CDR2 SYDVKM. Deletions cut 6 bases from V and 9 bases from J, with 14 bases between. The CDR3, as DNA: TGTGCCAGCAGGCTTACAGGGCCCCGCTACACCTTC. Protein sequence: CASRLTGPRYTF.

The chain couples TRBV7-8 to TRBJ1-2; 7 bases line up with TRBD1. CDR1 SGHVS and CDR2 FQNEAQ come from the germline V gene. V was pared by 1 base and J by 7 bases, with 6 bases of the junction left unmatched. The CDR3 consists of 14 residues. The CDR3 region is CASSLGQGGSGYTF. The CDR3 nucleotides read TGTGCCAGCAGCTTAGGGCAGGGGGGAAGTGGCTACACCTTC.

The CDR3 nucleotides are TGTGCCAGCAGGCCAAACAAGGGGGGGACTGAAGCTTTCTTT. Its protein product is CASRPNKGGTEAFF. This sequence joins TRBV6-6 and TRBJ1-1, with D maybe TRBD1 (6 bases). In germline, CDR1 is MNHNY, CDR2 SVGAGI (reference sequence). Trimming shortened V by 6 bases and J by 5 bases, and 16 bases separated the two germline ends. This CDR3 region has 14 residues.

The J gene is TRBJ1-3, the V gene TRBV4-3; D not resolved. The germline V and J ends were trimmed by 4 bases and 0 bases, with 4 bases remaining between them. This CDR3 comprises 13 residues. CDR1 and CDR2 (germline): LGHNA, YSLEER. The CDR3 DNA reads TGCGCCAGCAGCCTCACCTCTGGAAACACCATATATTTT. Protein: CASSLTSGNTIYF.

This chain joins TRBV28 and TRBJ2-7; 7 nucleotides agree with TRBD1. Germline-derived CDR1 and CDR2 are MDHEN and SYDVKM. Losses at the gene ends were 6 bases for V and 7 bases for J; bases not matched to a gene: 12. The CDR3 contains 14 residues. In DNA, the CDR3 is TGTGCCAGCAGCTACCCCGGGACAGTAAGGGAGCAGTACTTC. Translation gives CASSYPGTVREQYF.

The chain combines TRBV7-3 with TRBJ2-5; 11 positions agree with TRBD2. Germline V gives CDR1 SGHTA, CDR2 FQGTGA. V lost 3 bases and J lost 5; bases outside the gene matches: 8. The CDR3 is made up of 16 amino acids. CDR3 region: CASSLIAGGRLETQYF. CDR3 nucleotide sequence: TGTGCCAGCAGCTTGATAGCGGGAGGGCGATTGGAGACCCAGTACTTC.

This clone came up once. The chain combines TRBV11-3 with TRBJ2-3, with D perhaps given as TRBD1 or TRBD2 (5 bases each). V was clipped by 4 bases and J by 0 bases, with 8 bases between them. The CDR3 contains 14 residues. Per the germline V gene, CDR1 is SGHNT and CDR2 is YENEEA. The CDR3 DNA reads TGTGCCAGCAGCTCGGGACCGAGCACAGATACGCAGTATTTT. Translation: CASSSGPSTDTQYF.

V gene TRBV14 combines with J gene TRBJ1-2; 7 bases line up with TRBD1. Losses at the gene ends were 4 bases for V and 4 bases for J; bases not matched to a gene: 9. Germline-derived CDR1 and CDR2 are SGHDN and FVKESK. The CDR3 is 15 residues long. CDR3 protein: CASSLFSGQLYGYTF. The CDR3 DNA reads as TGTGCCAGCAGCCTATTTTCGGGACAGCTCTATGGCTACACCTTC.

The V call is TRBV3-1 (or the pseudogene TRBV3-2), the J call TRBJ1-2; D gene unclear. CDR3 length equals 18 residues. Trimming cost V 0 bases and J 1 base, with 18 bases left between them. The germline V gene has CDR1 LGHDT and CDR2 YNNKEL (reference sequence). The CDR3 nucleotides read TGTGCCAGCAGCCAAGATTTGCCAGGCTATTGGGGTAACTATGGCTACACCTTC. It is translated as CASSQDLPGYWGNYGYTF.

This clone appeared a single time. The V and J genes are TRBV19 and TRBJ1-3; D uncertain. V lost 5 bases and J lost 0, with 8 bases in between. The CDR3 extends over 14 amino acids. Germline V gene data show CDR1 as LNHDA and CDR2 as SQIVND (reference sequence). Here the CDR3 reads CASSSWISGNTIYF. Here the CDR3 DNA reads TGTGCCAGTAGTTCATGGATCTCTGGAAACACCATATATTTT.

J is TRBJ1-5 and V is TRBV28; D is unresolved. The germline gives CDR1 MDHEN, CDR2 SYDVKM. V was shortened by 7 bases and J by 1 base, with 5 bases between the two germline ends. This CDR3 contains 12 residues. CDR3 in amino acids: CASTGSNQPQHF. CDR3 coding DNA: TGTGCCAGCACGGGGAGCAATCAGCCCCAGCATTTT.

CDR3 DNA sequence: TGTGCCAGCAGCCCACAGGGGGACTCGAATTCACCCCTCCACTTT. Translating gives CASSPQGDSNSPLHF. The genes are TRBV7-2 and TRBJ1-6; 8 positions match TRBD1. The germline CDR1 and CDR2 sequences are SGHTA and FQGNSA. V was pared by 5 bases and J by 7 bases, with 7 bases of the junction left unmatched. The CDR3 spans 15 residues.

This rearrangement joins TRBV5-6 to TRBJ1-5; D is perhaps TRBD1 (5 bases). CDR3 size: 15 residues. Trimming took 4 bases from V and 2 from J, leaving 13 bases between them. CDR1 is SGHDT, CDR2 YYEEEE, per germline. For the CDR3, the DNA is TGTGCCAGCAGCCGCGATGGGGGTGGCAATCAGCCCCAGCATTTT. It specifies CASSRDGGGNQPQHF.

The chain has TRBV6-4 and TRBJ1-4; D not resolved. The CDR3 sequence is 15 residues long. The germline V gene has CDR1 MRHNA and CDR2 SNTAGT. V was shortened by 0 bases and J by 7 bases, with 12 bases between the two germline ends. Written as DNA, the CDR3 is TGTGCCAGCAGTGACTCCCGGGATAGGGTTGAAAAACTGTTTTTT. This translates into CASSDSRDRVEKLFF.

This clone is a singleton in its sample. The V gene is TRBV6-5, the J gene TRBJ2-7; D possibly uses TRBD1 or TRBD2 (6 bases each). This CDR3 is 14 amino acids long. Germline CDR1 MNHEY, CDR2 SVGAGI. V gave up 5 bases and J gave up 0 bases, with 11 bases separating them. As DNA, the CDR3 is TGTGCCAGCAGTCCTAGGGGGGCCTCCTACGAGCAGTACTTC. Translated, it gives CASSPRGASYEQYF.

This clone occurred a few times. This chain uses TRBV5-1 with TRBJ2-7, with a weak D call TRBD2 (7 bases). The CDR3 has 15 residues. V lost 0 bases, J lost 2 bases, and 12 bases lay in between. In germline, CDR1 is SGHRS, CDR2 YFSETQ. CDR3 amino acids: CASSLGTGRAYEQYF. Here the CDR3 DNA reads TGCGCCAGCAGCTTGGGAACAGGGAGGGCCTACGAGCAGTACTTC.

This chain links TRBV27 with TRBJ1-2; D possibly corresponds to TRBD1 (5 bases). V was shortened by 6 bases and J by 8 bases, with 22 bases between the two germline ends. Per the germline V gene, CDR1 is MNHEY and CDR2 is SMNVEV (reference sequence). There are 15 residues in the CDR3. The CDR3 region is CASSPNTPGIGGYTF. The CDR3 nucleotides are TGTGCCAGCAGCCCAAACACCCCAGGGATAGGCGGCTACACCTTC.

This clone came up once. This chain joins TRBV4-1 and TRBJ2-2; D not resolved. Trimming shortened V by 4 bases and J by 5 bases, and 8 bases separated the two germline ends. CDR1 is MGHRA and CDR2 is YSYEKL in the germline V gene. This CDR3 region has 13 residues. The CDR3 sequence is CASSLNPTGELFF. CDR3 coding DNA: TGCGCCAGCAGCCTCAACCCAACCGGGGAGCTGTTTTTT.

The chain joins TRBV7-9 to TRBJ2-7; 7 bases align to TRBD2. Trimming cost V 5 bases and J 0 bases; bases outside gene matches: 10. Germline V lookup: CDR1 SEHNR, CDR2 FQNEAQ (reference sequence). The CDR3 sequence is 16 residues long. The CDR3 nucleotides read TGTGCCAGCAGCAGACACCTCGGCGGGGGCTCCTACGAGCAGTACTTC. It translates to CASSRHLGGGSYEQYF. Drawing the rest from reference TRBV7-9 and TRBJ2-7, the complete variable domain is DTGVSQNPRHKITKRGQNVTFRCDPISEHNRLYWYRQTLGQGPEFLTYFQNEAQLEKSRLLSDRFSAERPKGSFSTLEIQRTEQGDSAMYLCASSRHLGGGSYEQYFGPGTRLTVT.

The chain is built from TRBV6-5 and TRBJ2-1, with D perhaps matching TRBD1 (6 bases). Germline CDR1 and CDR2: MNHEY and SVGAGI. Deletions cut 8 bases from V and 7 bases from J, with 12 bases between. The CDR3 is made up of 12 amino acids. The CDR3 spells CASGRGGNEQFF. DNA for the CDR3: TGTGCCAGCGGGAGAGGGGGAAATGAGCAGTTCTTC.

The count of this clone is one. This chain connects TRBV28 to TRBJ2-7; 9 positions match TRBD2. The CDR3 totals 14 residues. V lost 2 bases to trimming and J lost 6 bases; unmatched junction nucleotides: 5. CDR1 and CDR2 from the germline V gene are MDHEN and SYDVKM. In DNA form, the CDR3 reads TGTGCCAGCAGTTTAGGGCTAGCGGGATTCGAGCAGTACTTC. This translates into CASSLGLAGFEQYF.

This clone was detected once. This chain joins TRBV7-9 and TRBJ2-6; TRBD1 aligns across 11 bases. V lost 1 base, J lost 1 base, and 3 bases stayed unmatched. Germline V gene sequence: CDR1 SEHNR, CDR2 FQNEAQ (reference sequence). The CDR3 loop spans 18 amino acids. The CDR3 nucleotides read TGTGCCAGCAGCTTAGTGGGACAGGGGGAATCTGGGGCCAACGTCCTGACTTTC. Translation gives CASSLVGQGESGANVLTF.

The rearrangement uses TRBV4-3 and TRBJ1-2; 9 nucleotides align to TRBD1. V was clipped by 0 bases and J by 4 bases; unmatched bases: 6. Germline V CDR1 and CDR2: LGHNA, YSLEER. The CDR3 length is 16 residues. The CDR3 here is CASSQDPRTGVYGYTF. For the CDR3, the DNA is TGCGCCAGCAGCCAAGATCCCCGGACAGGGGTCTATGGCTACACCTTC.

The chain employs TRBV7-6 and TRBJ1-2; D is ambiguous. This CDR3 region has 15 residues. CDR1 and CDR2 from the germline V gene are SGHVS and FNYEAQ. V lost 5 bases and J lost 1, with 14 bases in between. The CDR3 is CASSRDPTVNYGYTF. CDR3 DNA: TGTGCCAGCAGCAGGGATCCGACGGTTAACTATGGCTACACCTTC.

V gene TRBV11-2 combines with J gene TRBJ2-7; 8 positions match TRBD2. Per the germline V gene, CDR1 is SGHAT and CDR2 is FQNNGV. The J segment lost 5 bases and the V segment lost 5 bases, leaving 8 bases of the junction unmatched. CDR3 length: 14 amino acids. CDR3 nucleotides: TGTGCCAGCAGCCCGGGGACTAGTCTGGACGAGCAGTACTTC. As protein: CASSPGTSLDEQYF.

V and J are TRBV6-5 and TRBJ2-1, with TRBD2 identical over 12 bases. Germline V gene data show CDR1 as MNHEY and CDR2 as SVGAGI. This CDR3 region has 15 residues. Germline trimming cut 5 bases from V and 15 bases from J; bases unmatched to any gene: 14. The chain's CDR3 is CASSPRTSGNGDSFF. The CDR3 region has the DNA TGTGCCAGCAGTCCCCGGACTAGCGGGAACGGTGATTCGTTCTTC.

CDR3 coding DNA: TGTGCCAGCAGTGAAGGGTGGAGGGAGGGCGCGCAGTACTTC. Translated: CASSEGWREGAQYF. This sequence joins TRBV6-1 and TRBJ2-7; TRBD2 aligns across 7 bases. Germline values: CDR1 MNHNS, CDR2 SASEGT. V shed 1 base and J 9 bases; nucleotides not matched to a gene: 9. The CDR3 has 14 residues.

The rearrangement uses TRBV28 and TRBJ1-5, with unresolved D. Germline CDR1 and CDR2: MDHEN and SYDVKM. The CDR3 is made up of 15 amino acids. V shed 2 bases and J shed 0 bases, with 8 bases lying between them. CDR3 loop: CASSLQGISNQPQHF. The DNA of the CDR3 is TGTGCCAGCAGTTTACAAGGAATTAGCAATCAGCCCCAGCATTTT.

The CDR3 sequence: CASSLTTDTQYF. In DNA form, the CDR3 reads TGCGCCAGCAGCTTAACCACAGATACGCAGTATTTT. The rearrangement joins TRBV5-1 to TRBJ2-3, with no clear D. The germline V gene encodes CDR1 SGHRS and CDR2 YFSETQ. Between the trimmed V and J ends, which lost 2 bases and 2 bases, there was a span of 3 bases. The CDR3 runs 12 residues.

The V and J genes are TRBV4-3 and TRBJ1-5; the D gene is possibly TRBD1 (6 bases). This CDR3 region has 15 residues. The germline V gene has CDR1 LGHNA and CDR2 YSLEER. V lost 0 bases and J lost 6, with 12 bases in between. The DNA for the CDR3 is TGCGCCAGCAGCCAAGATTACAGGGTCGGTCAGCCCCAGCATTTT. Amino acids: CASSQDYRVGQPQHF.